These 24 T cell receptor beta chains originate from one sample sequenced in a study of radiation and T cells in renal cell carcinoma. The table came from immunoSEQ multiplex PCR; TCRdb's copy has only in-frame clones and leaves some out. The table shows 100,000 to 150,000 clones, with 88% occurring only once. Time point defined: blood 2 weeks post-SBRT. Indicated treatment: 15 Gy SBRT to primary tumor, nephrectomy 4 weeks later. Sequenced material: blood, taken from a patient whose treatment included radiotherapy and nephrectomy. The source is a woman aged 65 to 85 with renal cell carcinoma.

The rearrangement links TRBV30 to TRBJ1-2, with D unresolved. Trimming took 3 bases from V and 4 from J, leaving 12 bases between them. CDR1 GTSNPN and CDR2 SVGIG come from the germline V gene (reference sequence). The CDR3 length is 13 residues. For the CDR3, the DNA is TGTGCCTGGAGAACAGCAGGCGGCTATGGCTACACCTTC. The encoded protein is CAWRTAGGYGYTF.

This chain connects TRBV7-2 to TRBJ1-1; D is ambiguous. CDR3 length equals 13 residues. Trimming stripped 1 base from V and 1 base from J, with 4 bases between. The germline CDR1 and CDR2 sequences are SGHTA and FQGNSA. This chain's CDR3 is CASSLVGNTEAFF. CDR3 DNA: TGTGCCAGCAGCTTAGTGGGGAACACTGAAGCTTTCTTT. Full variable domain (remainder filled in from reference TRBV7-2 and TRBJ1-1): GAGVSQSPSNKVTEKGKDVELRCDPISGHTALYWYRQSLGQGLEFLIYFQGNSAPDKSGLPSDRFSAERTGGSVSTLTIQRTQQEDSAVYLCASSLVGNTEAFFGQGTRLTVV.

The CDR3: CASSSMGPNSPLHF. CDR3 bases: TGTGCCAGCAGTTCTATGGGTCCAAATTCACCCCTCCACTTT. This rearrangement joins TRBV7-6 to TRBJ1-6, with D unclear. Germline V gives CDR1 SGHVS, CDR2 FNYEAQ. The V end lost 6 bases, the J end lost 7 bases, and 13 bases lay between the germline ends. CDR3 length: 14 amino acids.

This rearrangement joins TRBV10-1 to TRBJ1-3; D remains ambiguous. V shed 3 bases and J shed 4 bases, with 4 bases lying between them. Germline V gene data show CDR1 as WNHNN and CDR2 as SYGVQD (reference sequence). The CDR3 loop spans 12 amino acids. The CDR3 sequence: CASSDPGNTIYF. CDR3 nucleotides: TGCGCCAGCAGTGATCCGGGAAACACCATATATTTT.

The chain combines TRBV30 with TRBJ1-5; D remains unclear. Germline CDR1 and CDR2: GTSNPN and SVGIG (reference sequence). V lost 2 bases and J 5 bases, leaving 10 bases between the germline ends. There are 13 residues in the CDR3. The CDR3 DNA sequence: TGTGCCTGGAGTCATTCCACCGATCAGCCCCAGCATTTT. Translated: CAWSHSTDQPQHF.

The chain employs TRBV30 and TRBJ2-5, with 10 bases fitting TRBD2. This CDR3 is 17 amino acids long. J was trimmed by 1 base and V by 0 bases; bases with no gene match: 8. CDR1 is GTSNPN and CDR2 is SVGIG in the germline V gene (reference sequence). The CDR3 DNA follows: TGTGCCTGGAGTGTACCCAGCGGGGGGGTAGGCCAAGAGACCCAGTACTTC. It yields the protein CAWSVPSGGVGQETQYF.

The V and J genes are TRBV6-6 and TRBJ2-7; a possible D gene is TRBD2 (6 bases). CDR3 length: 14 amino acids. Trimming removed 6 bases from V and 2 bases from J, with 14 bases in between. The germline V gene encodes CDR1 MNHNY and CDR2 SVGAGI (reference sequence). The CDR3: CASRTGLLPYEQYF. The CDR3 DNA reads TGTGCCAGCAGGACCGGACTACTCCCCTACGAGCAGTACTTC.

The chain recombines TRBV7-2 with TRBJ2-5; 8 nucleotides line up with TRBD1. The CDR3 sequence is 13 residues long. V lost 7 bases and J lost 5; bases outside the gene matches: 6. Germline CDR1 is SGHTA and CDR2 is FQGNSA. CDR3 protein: CASTRGLQETQYF. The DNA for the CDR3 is TGTGCCAGCACCAGGGGGCTCCAGGAGACCCAGTACTTC.

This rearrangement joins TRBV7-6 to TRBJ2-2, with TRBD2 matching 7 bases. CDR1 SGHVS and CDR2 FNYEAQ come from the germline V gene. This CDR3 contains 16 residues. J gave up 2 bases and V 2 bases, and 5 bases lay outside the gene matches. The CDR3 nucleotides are TGTGCCAGCAGCTTACGGACTAGTGCAAACACCGGGGAGCTGTTTTTT. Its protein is CASSLRTSANTGELFF.

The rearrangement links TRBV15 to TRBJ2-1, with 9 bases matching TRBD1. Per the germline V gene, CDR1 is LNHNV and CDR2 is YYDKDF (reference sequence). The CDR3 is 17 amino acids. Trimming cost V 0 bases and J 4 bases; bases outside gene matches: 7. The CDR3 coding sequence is TGTGCCACCAGCAGAGATGAAGGGACAGGGAGGTACAATGAGCAGTTCTTC. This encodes CATSRDEGTGRYNEQFF.

DNA for the CDR3: TGTGCCAGCAGCTTAGGGTCCAGGACCTACGAGCAGTACTTC. It is translated as CASSLGSRTYEQYF. The chain recombines TRBV11-1 with TRBJ2-7; D is unresolved. Germline loops: CDR1 SGHAT, CDR2 FQDESV (reference sequence). V was trimmed by 1 base and J by 2 bases, leaving 9 bases between them. CDR3 size: 14 residues.

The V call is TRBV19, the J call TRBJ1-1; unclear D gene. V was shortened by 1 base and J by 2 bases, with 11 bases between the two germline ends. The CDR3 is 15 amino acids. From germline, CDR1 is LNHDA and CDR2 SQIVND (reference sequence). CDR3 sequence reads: CASSIVRGPNTEAFF. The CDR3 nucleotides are TGTGCCAGTAGTATAGTCCGCGGGCCTAACACTGAAGCTTTCTTT.

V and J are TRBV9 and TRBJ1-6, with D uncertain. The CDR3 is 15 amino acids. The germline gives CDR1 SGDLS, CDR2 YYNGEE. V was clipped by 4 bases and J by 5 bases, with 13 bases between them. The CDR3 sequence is CASSIFDTHNSPLHF. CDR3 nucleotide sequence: TGTGCCAGCAGCATTTTCGACACTCATAATTCACCCCTCCACTTT.

The CDR3 DNA follows: TGTGCCAGCAGCCGAAAGGAGACCCAGTACTTC. Translating gives CASSRKETQYF. The chain couples TRBV11-1 to TRBJ2-5; D remains ambiguous. Trimming left V 5 bases short and J 5 bases short, with 6 bases between. The CDR3 length is 11 residues. CDR1 and CDR2 (germline): SGHAT, FQDESV (reference sequence).

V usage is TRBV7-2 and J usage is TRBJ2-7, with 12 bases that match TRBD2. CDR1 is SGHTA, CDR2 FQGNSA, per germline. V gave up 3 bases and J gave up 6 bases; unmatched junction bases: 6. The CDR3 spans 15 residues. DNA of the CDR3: TGTGCCAGCAGCTTCGGTACTAGCGGGGGGAGCGAGCAGTACTTC. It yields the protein CASSFGTSGGSEQYF.

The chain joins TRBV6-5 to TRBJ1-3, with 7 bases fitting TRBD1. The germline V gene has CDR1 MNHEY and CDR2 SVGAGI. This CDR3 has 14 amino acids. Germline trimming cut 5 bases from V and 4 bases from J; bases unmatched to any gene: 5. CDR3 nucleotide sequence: TGTGCCAGCAGTCCAACAGGGGCAGGAAACACCATATATTTT. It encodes CASSPTGAGNTIYF.

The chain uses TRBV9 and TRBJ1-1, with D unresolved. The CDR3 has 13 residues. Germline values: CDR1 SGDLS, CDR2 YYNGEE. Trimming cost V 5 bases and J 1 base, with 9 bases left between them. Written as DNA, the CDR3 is TGTGCCAGCAGTCCTTCGGGGAACACTGAAGCTTTCTTT. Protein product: CASSPSGNTEAFF.

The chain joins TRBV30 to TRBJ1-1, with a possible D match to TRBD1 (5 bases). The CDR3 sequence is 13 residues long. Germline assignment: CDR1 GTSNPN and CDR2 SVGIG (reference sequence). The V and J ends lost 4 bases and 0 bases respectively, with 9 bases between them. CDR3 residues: CAWIGEMNTEAFF. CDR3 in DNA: TGTGCCTGGATAGGGGAAATGAACACTGAAGCTTTCTTT.

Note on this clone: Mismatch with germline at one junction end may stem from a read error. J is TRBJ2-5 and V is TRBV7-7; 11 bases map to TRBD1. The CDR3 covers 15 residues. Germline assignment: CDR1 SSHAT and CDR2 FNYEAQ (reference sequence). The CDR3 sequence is CASSSGQGAGETQYF. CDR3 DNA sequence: TGTGCTAGCAGCTCCGGACAGGGGGCAGGGGAGACCCAGTACTTC.

CDR3 sequence: CASSSSRLYSGTGTSYEQYF. Here the CDR3 DNA reads TGTGCCAGCTCATCGTCCCGTCTATACTCCGGGACAGGGACCTCCTACGAGCAGTACTTC. This rearrangement joins TRBV18 to TRBJ2-7; 9 bases line up with TRBD1. Germline V lookup: CDR1 KGHSH, CDR2 LQKENI. This CDR3 is built from 20 residues. Trimming cost V 5 bases and J 0 bases; bases outside gene matches: 20. Combining the CDR3 with reference TRBV18 and TRBJ2-7 gives the whole variable domain NAGVMQNPRHLVRRRGQEARLRCSPMKGHSHVYWYRQLPEEGLKFMVYLQKENIIDESGMPKERFSAEFPKEGPSILRIQQVVRGDSAAYFCASSSSRLYSGTGTSYEQYFGPGTRLTVT.

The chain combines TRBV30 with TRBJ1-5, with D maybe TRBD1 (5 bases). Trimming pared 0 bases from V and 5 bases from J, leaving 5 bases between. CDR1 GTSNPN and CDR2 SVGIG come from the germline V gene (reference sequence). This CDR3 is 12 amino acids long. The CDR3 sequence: CAWSVGDQPQHF. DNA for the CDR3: TGTGCCTGGAGTGTGGGGGATCAGCCCCAGCATTTT.

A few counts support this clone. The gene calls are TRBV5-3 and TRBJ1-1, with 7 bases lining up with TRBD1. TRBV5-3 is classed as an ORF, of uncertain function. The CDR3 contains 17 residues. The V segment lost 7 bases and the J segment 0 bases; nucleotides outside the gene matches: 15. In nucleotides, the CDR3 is TGTGCCAGAGCTACACCGAGGACAGGCCCCATGAACACTGAAGCTTTCTTT. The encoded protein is CARATPRTGPMNTEAFF.

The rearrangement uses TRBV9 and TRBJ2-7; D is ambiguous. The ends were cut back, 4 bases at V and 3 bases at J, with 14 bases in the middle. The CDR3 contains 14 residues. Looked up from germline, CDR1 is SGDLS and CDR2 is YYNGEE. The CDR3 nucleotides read TGTGCCAGCAGCCCAAGTCCCTCGGGCTACGAGCAGTACTTC. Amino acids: CASSPSPSGYEQYF.

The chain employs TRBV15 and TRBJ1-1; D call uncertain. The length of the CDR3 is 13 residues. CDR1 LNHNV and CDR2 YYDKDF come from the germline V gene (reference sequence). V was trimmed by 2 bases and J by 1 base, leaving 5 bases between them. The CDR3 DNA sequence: TGTGCCACCAGCAGACAGCAGAACACTGAAGCTTTCTTT. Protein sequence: CATSRQQNTEAFF.